This TCR beta chain was sequenced in a study of blood T cell repertoires in COVID-19. Study-wide context: T cells, B-cell-depleted T cells, or PBMCs provided the cDNA or gDNA that served as material.

Germline V CDR1 and CDR2: SGDLS, YYNGEE. The CDR3 sequence is 16 residues long. V lost 3 bases, J lost 9 bases, and 21 bases lay in between. This table comes from immunoSEQ multiplex PCR, and its TCRdb copy is limited to in-frame clones, with some not included. Of 300,000 to 400,000 clones in the sample, over 90% were seen once. Those enrolled, adults aged about 18 to 89 years, came from about two dozen US areas. People in the exposed group encountered a COVID-19 case within 2 weeks before entering the study. The sequence came from a woman in her thirties who had been exposed to COVID-19. What was sequenced was PBMCs or T cells enriched from blood (not recorded which). The genes are TRBV9 and TRBJ2-2, with D possibly being TRBD1 (6 bases). The CDR3 DNA sequence: TGTGCCAGCAGCGCAGGAAACCGGGACACCGACCGGGAGCTGTTTTTT. Amino acids: CASSAGNRDTDRELFF.